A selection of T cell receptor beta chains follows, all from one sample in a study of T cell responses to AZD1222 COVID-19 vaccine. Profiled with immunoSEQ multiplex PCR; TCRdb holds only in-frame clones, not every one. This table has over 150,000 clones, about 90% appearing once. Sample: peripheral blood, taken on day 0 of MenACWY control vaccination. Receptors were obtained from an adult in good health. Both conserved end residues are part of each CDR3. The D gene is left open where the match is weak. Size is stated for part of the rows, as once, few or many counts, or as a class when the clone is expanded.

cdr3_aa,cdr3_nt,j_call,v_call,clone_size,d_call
CASSQESTKGYGYTF,TGTGCCAGCAGCCAAGAAAGCACCAAGGGCTATGGCTACACCTTC,TRBJ1-2,TRBV3-1/TRBV3-2,NA,NA
CASSFGGYGYEQYF,TGTGCCAGCAGCTTTGGCGGGTACGGTTACGAGCAGTACTTC,TRBJ2-7,TRBV7-2,once,NA
CASYIGAGGNTEAFF,TGTGCCAGCTACATCGGGGCAGGGGGGAACACTGAAGCTTTCTTT,TRBJ1-1,TRBV28,NA,TRBD1
CASSLAPPTNEQYF,TGTGCCAGCAGCTTAGCCCCCCCAACTAACGAGCAGTACTTC,TRBJ2-7,TRBV7-2,NA,NA
CAWNGDSYEQYF,TGTGCCTGGAATGGTGATTCCTACGAGCAGTACTTC,TRBJ2-7,TRBV30,NA,NA
CASSQGRGRSPLHF,TGTGCCAGCAGCCAAGGCAGGGGACGTTCACCCCTCCACTTT,TRBJ1-6,TRBV3-1/TRBV3-2,NA,NA
CSVEDPPVNYGYTF,TGCAGCGTTGAAGATCCCCCAGTAAACTATGGCTACACCTTC,TRBJ1-2,TRBV29-1,NA,NA
CSVVIQGAGEQYF,TGCAGCGTTGTCATCCAGGGGGCGGGGGAGCAGTACTTC,TRBJ2-7,TRBV29-1,NA,TRBD1
CASSSTGLAPEQFF,TGTGCCAGCAGCTCGACGGGACTTGCGCCTGAGCAGTTCTTC,TRBJ2-1,TRBV11-3,NA,NA
CASSLGDRVGEQYF,TGTGCCAGCAGCTTGGGGGACAGGGTAGGCGAGCAGTACTTC,TRBJ2-7,TRBV5-6,NA,TRBD1
CSASRFVFGEGNEQFF,TGCAGTGCTAGTCGTTTTGTGTTTGGTGAGGGCAATGAGCAGTTCTTC,TRBJ2-1,TRBV20-1,NA,NA
CASSQISGSPGDTQYF,TGTGCCAGCAGCCAGATTAGCGGGAGTCCTGGAGATACGCAGTATTTT,TRBJ2-3,TRBV3-1/TRBV3-2,NA,TRBD2
CASSVRTAPEAFF,TGTGCCAGCAGTGTCAGGACGGCACCTGAAGCTTTCTTT,TRBJ1-1,TRBV11-2,NA,NA
CASTLLRGLGTGELFF,TGTGCCAGCACCTTACTTAGGGGGCTTGGCACCGGGGAGCTGTTTTTT,TRBJ2-2,TRBV11-3,NA,TRBD1
CAWSEGRGSYNSPLHF,TGTGCCTGGAGTGAGGGCAGGGGGTCCTATAATTCACCCCTCCACTTT,TRBJ1-6,TRBV30,NA,TRBD1
CASSLGQGYTF,TGTGCCAGTAGTTTAGGACAGGGCTACACCTTC,TRBJ1-2,TRBV19,NA,NA